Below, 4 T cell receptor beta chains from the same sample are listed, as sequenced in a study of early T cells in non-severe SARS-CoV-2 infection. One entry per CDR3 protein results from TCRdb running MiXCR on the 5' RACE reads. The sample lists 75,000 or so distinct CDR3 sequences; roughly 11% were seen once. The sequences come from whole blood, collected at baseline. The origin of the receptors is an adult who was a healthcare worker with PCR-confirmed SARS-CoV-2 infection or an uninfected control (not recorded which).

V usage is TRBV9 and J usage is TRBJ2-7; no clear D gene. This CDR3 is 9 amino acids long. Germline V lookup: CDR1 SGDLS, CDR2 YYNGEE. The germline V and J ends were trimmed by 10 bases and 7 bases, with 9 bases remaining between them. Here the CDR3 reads CAGALEQYF. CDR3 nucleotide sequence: TGTGCCGGTGCCTTGGAGCAGTACTTC.

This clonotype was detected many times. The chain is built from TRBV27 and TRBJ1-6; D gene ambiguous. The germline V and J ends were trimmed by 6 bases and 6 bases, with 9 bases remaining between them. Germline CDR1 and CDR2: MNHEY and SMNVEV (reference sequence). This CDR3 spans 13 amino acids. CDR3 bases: TGTGCCAGCAGCTTTAGGGCTAATTCACCCCTCCACTTT. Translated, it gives CASSFRANSPLHF.

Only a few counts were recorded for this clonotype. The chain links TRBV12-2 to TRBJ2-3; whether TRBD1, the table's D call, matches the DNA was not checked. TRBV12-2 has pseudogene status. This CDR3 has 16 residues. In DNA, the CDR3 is TGTGCAAGTCGCTCCGGGATTTGGAAGAGCACAGATACGCAGTATTTT. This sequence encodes CASRSGIWKSTDTQYF.

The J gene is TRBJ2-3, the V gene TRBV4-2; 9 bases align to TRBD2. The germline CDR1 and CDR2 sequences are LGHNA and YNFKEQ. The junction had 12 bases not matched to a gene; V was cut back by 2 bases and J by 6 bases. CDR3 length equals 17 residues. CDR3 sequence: CASSQWVSGSRRDTQYF. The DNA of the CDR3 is TGTGCCAGCAGCCAATGGGTTAGCGGGAGCCGTCGGGATACGCAGTATTTT.